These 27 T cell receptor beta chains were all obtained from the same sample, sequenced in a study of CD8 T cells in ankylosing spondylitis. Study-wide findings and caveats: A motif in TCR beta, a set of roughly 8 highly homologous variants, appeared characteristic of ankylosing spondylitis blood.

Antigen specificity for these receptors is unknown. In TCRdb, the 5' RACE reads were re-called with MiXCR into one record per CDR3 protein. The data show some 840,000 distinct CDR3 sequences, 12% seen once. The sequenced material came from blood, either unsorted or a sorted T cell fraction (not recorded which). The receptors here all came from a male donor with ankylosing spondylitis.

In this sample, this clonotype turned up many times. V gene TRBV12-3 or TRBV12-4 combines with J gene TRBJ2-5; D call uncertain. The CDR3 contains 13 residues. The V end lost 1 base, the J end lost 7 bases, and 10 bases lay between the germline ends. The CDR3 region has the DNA TGTGCCAGCAGTTTAGGGGAAGGTGGGACCCAGTACTTC. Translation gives CASSLGEGGTQYF.

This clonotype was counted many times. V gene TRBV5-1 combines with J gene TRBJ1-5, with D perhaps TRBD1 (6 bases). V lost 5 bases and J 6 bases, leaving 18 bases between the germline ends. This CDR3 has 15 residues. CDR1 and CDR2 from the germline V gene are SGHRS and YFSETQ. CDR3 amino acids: CASRPRPGQSQPQHF. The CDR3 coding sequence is TGCGCCAGCAGACCCCGACCCGGACAGTCTCAGCCCCAGCATTTT.

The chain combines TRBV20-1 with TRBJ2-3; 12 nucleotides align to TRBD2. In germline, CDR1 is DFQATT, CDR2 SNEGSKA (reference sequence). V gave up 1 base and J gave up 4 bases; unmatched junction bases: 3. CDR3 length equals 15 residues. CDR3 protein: CSARGLAGVADTQYF. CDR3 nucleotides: TGCAGTGCTAGAGGACTAGCGGGAGTAGCAGATACGCAGTATTTT.

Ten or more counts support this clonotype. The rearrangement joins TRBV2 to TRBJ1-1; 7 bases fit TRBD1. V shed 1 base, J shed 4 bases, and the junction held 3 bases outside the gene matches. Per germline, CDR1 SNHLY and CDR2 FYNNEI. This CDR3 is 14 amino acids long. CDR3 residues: CASSEVDRFTEAFF. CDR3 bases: TGTGCCAGCAGTGAAGTGGACAGGTTCACTGAAGCTTTCTTT. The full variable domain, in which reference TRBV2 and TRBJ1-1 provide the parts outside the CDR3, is EPEVTQTPSHQVTQMGQEVILRCVPISNHLYFYWYRQILGQKVEFLVSFYNNEISEKSEIFDDQFSVERPDGSNFTLKIRSTKLEDSAMYFCASSEVDRFTEAFFGQGTRLTVV.

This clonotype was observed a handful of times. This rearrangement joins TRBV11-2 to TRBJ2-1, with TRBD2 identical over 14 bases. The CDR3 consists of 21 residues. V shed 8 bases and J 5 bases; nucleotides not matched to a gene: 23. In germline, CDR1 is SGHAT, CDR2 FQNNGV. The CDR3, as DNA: TGTGCCAGCTTACACCGCCGGGGGGCAGGACTAGCGGGAGGACAAGACAATGAGCAGTTCTTC. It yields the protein CASLHRRGAGLAGGQDNEQFF.

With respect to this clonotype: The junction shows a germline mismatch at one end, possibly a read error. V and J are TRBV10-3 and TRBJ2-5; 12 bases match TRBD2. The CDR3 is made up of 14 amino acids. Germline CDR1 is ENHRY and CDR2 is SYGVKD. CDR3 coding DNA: TGTGCCATCACTGAGACTAGCGGGAGACAGACCCAGTACTTC. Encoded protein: CAITETSGRQTQYF.

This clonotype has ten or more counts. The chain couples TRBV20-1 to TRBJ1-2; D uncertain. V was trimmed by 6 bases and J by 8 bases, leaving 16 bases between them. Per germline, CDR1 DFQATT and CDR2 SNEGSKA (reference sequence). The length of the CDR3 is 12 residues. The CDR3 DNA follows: TGCAGTGCACGGCAGACAATTAAAGGCTACACCTTC. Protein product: CSARQTIKGYTF.

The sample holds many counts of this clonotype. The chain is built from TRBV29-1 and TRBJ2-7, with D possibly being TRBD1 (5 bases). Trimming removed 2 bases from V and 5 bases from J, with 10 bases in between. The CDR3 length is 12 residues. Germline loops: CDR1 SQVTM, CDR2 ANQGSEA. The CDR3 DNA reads TGCAGCGTTGAACGGCAGGGAAACGAGCAGTACTTC. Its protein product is CSVERQGNEQYF.

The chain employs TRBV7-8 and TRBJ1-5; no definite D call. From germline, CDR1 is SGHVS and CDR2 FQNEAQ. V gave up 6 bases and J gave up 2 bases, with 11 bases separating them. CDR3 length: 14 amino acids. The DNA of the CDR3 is TGTGCCAGCAGGAGACGGGGTGGCAATCAGCCCCAGCATTTT. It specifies CASRRRGGNQPQHF.

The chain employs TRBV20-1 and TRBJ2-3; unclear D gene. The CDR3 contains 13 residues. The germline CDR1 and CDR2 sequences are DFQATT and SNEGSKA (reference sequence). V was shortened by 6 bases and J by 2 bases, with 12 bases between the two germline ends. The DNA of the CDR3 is TGCAGTGCCCCTTACAGCTACACAGATACGCAGTATTTT. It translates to CSAPYSYTDTQYF.

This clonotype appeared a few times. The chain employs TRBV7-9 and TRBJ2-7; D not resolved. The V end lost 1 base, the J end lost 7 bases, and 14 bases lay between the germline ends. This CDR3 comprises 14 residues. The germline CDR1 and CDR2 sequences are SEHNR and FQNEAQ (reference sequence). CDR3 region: CASSLGPARGEQYF. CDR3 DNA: TGTGCCAGCAGCTTAGGGCCCGCCCGTGGGGAGCAGTACTTC.

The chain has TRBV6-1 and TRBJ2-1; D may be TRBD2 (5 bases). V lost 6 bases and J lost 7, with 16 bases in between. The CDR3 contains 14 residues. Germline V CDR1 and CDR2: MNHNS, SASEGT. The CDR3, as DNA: TGTGCCAGCAGACCTCAGGACTCCAGTAATGAGCAGTTCTTC. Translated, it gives CASRPQDSSNEQFF.

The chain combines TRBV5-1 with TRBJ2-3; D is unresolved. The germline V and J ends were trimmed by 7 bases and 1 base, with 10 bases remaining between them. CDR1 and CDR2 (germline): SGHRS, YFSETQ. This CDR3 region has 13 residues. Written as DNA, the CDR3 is TGCGCCAGCGCCCGTTTTCGCACAGATACGCAGTATTTT. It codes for CASARFRTDTQYF.

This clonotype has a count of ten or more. CDR3 DNA sequence: TGTGCCAGCAGCCAACCTAATGCGGCCTACAATGAGCAGTTCTTC. It is translated as CASSQPNAAYNEQFF. The chain carries TRBV4-2 and TRBJ2-1; no clear D gene. V was trimmed by 2 bases and J by 2 bases, leaving 10 bases between them. The CDR3 length is 15 residues. Germline values: CDR1 LGHNA, CDR2 YNFKEQ.

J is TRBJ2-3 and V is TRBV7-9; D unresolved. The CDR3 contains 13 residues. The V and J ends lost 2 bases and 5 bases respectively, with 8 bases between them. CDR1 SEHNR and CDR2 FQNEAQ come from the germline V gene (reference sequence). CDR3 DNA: TGTGCCAGCAGCTTACTCGCGGTAGATACGCAGTATTTT. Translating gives CASSLLAVDTQYF. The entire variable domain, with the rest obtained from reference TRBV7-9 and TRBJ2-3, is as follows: DTGVSQNPRHKITKRGQNVTFRCDPISEHNRLYWYRQTLGQGPEFLTYFQNEAQLEKSRLLSDRFSAERPKGSFSTLEIQRTEQGDSAMYLCASSLLAVDTQYFGPGTRLTVL.

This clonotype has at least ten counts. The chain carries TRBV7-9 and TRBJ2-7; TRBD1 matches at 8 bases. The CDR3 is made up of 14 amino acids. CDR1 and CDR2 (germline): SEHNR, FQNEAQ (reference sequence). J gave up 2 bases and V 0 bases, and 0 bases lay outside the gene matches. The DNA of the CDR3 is TGTGCCAGCAGCTTAGCGGGACAGGCCTACGAGCAGTACTTC. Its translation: CASSLAGQAYEQYF.

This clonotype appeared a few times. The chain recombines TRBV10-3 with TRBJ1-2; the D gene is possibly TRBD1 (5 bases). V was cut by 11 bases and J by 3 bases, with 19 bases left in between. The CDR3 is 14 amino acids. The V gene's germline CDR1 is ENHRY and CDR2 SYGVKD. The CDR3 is CASRWGLSDYGYTF. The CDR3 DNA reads TGTGCCTCGAGGTGGGGACTATCGGACTATGGCTACACCTTC.

CDR3 nucleotide sequence: TGTGCCACCAGCAGAGGTTGGGACAGGCCCTACGAGCAGTACTTC. Residues: CATSRGWDRPYEQYF. V gene TRBV15 combines with J gene TRBJ2-7; 8 bases are shared with TRBD1. The CDR3 sequence is 15 residues long. Germline V lookup: CDR1 LNHNV, CDR2 YYDKDF (reference sequence). V trimming: 1 base; J trimming: 2 bases; junction bases outside the gene matches: 4.

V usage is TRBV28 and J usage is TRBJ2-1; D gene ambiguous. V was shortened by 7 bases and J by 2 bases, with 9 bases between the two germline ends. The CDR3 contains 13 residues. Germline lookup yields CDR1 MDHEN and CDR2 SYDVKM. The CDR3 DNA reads TGTGCCAGCACCCAAGACGCCTACAATGAGCAGTTCTTC. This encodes CASTQDAYNEQFF.

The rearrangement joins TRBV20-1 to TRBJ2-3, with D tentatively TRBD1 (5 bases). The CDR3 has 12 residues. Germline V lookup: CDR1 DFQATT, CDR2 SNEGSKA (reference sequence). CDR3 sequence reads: CSADSRTDTQYF. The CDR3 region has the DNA TGCAGCGCTGACAGCCGCACAGATACGCAGTATTTT.

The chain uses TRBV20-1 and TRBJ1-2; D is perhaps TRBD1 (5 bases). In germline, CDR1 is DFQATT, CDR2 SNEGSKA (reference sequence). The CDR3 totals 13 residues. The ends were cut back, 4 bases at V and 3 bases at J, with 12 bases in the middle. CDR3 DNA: TGCAGTGCTACCCCCCGGGGGGACTATGGCTACACCTTC. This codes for CSATPRGDYGYTF.

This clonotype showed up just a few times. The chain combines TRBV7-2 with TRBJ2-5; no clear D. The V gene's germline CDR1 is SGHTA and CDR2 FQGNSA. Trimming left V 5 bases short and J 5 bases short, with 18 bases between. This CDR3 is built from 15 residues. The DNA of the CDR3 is TGTGCCAGCAGCCTCATGGGCAGGTCTCCGGAGACCCAGTACTTC. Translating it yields CASSLMGRSPETQYF.

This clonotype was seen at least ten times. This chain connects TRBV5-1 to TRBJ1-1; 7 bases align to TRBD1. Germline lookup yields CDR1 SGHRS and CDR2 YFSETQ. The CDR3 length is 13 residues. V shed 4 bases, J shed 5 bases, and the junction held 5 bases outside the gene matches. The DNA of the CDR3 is TGCGCCAGCAGCGGACAGGACAAGACTGAAGCTTTCTTT. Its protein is CASSGQDKTEAFF.

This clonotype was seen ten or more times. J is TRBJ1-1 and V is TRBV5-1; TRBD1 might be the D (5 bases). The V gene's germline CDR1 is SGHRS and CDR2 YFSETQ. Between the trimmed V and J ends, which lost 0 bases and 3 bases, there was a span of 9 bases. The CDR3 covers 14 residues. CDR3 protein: CASSLALGDTEAFF. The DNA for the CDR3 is TGCGCCAGCAGCTTGGCCTTAGGGGACACTGAAGCTTTCTTT. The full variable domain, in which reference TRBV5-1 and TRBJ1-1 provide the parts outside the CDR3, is KAGVTQTPRYLIKTRGQQVTLSCSPISGHRSVSWYQQTPGQGLQFLFEYFSETQRNKGNFPGRFSGRQFSNSRSEMNVSTLELGDSALYLCASSLALGDTEAFFGQGTRLTVV.

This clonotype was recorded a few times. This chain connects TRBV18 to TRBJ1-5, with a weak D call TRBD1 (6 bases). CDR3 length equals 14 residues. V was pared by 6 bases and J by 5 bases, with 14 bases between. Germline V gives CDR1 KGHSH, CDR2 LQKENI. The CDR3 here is CASSLQGTDQPQHF. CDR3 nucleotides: TGTGCCAGCTCGCTACAGGGTACGGATCAGCCCCAGCATTTT.

CDR3 region: CASSVGTANTEAFF. CDR3 bases: TGTGCCAGCAGCGTGGGGACAGCGAACACTGAAGCTTTCTTT. V and J are TRBV9 and TRBJ1-1; 7 bases are a match to TRBD1. V was clipped by 2 bases and J by 1 base; unmatched bases: 2. Germline CDR1 reads SGDLS; CDR2 reads YYNGEE. The CDR3 loop spans 14 amino acids.

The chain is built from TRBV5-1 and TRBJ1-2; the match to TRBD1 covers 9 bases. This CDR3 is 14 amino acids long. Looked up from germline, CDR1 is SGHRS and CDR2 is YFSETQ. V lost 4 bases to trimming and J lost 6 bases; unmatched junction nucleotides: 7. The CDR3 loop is CASSPGQGMDGYTF. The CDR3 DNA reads TGCGCCAGCAGCCCGGGACAGGGAATGGATGGCTACACCTTC. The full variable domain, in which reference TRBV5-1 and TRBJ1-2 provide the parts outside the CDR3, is KAGVTQTPRYLIKTRGQQVTLSCSPISGHRSVSWYQQTPGQGLQFLFEYFSETQRNKGNFPGRFSGRQFSNSRSEMNVSTLELGDSALYLCASSPGQGMDGYTFGSGTRLTVV.